Described below is a single T cell receptor beta chain sequence and its context. Antigen unknown. The source of the sample is a study of post-analysis software for immune sequencing data. Study findings and constraints: Compared with controls, patients showed significantly lower normalized Chao1 diversity. Four to six TRBV segments, including TRBV5-6, TRBV5-1 and TRBV20-1, were more frequent in patients than controls.

Germline values: CDR1 SGHRS, CDR2 YFSETQ. This CDR3 has 15 amino acids. Each TCR beta cDNA library carried unique molecular identifiers. Via MiXCR, TCRdb re-called the PCR reads, giving one row per CDR3 protein. Seen here are about 820,000 distinct CDR3 sequences, roughly half observed once, and the top ten hold approximately 4.2%. The sequenced sample was blood. The V and J genes are TRBV5-1 and TRBJ2-1, with D hard to call. The J call may be wrong; the DNA end is better matched by TRBJ2-7. The receptor's source is a girl aged 10 to 17 with multiple sclerosis. CDR3 DNA sequence: TGCGCCAGCAGCTTGGGCTTTAGGAGCGACTACGAGCAGTACTTC. Protein sequence: CASSLGFRSDYEQYF.